This record looks at one TCR beta chain sequence and its context. Its target is not known. The data were obtained in a study of T cells in Graves' hyperthyroidism and ophthalmopathy. Study background: Pretreatment peripheral blood was obtained at initial diagnosis. Findings and limits, study-wide: Among thyroid clonotypes expanded above 0.001, most also appeared in blood.

Orbital computed tomography, thyroid ultrasound, serum thyroxine and TRAb, and clinical symptoms together informed the diagnoses. V shed 2 bases and J shed 6 bases, with 8 bases lying between them. The CDR3 spans 13 residues. The germline V gene has CDR1 LGHDT and CDR2 YNNKEL (reference sequence). Amplification targeted TCR beta CDR3 regions from RNA transcripts. The study used the HTBI primer set for a first-round RT-PCR of the TCR CDR3. TCRdb re-derived calls from the multiplex PCR reads in MiXCR, one entry per CDR3 protein. Here the sample spans about 640,000 distinct CDR3 sequences, approximately 15% being singletons.

Sequenced input: blood. The source is a woman aged 45-60 years with Graves' ophthalmopathy. The rearrangement links TRBV3-1 to TRBJ2-1, with D possibly being TRBD2 (5 bases). CDR3 nucleotide sequence: TGTGCCAGCAGCCAATTCCTAGCCAATGAGCAGTTCTTC. Its translation is CASSQFLANEQFF.